The clone carrying this T cell receptor (beta chain) was detected a few times. As yet, its antigen is unknown. The CDR3 covers 16 residues. CDR1 SGHTA and CDR2 FQGNSA come from the germline V gene. The V segment lost 4 bases and the J segment 2 bases; nucleotides outside the gene matches: 8. MiXCR was run by TCRdb on the reads, yielding one entry per CDR3 protein. The profile shows about 570,000 distinct CDR3 sequences, around 40% of them singletons. This specimen belongs to a study of T cell repertoires in cytomegalovirus infection. Study information: The study used recently identified HLA-C-restricted and well-studied HLA-B-restricted CMV epitopes.

Study-level results: The study identified carriers of CMV plus the relevant HLA from cumulative public TCR beta family frequency.

The genes are TRBV7-2 and TRBJ1-1; 9 nucleotides agree with TRBD1. The sequencing used cultured PBMCs, collected from culture after CMV antigen stimulation. The source is a human donor in good health (CMV status not recorded). Some clones in this sample may be carry-over from other donors' samples. The CDR3 nucleotides are TGTGCCAGCAGCTCGATTCCGGGACAGGGTAACACTGAAGCTTTCTTT. Residues: CASSSIPGQGNTEAFF.